This T cell receptor (beta chain) was recovered during a study of shared clonotypes between healthy human individuals. Study observations and caveats: How much donors shared clonotypes was expected to be affected by sequencing depth.

Sequenced by immunoSEQ multiplex PCR; TCRdb stores in-frame clones only, minus some. The repertoire holds about 490,000 clones, with approximately 78% as singletons. V shed 0 bases and J shed 0 bases, with 9 bases lying between them. There are 15 residues in the CDR3. Germline V CDR1 and CDR2: MGHRA, YSYEKL. On this clone: Antigen: not known.

The specimen sequenced was PBMCs. This TCR came from a woman aged 35 to 49 in good health. Some clones in this sample may be carry-over from other donors' samples. The chain combines TRBV4-1 with TRBJ2-7; D remains unclear. CDR3 in DNA: TGCGCCAGCAGCCAAGATTCGCGCAACTCCTACGAGCAGTACTTC. Protein: CASSQDSRNSYEQYF.